The T cell receptor (beta chain) under discussion was sequenced for a study of graft-versus-host responses after intestinal transplantation. Study summary: Recipients across the board were started on anti-thymocyte globulin induction, then kept on tacrolimus and steroids for about 3 years.

Profiled with immunoSEQ multiplex PCR; TCRdb holds only in-frame clones, not every one. The data contain some 27,000 clones, 93% of them singletons. The CDR3 has 12 residues. The germline V gene has CDR1 SGHDN and CDR2 FVKESK. With 1 base removed from V and 10 bases from J, the gap between germline ends came to 5 bases. This sequence was found in a human patient who received an intestinal transplant, so some T cells may come from the graft donor. The chain uses TRBV14 and TRBJ1-6, with D possibly being TRBD1 (5 bases). The starting material was PBMCs, obtained 18 days after transplant. The CDR3: CASSQGGSPLHF. For the CDR3, the DNA is TGTGCCAGCAGCCAAGGGGGCTCACCCCTCCACTTT.